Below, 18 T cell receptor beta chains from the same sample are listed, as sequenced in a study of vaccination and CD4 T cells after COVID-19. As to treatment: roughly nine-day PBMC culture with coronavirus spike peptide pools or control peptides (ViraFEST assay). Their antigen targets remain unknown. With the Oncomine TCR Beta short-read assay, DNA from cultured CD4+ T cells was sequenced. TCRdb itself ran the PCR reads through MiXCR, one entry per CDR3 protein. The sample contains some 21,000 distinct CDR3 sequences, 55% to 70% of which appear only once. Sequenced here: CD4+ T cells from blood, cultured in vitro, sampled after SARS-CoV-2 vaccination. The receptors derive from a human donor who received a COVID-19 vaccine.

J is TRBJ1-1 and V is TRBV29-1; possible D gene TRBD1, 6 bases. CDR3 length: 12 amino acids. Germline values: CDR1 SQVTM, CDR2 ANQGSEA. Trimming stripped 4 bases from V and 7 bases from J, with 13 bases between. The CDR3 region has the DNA TGCAGCGTTGGGGACGCAGGGGTTGAAGCTTTCTTT. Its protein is CSVGDAGVEAFF. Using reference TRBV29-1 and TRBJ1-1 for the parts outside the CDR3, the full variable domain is SAVISQKPSRDICQRGTSLTIQCQVDSQVTMMFWYRQQPGQSLTLIATANQGSEATYESGFVIDKFPISRPNLTFSTLTVSNMSPEDSSIYLCSVGDAGVEAFFGQGTRLTVV.

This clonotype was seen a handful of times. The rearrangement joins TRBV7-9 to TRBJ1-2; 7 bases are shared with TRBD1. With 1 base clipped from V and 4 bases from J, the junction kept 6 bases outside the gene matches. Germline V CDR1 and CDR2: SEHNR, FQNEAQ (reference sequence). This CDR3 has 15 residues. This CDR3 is CASSLGGGLRYGYTF. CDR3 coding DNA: TGTGCCAGCAGCTTAGGAGGGGGCCTGCGCTATGGCTACACCTTC.

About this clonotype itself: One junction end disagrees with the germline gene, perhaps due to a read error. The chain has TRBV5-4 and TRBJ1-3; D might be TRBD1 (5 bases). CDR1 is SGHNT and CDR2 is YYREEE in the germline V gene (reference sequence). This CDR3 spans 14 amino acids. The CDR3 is CASSLSGTGNTMYF. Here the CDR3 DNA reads TGTGCCAGCAGCTTGTCAGGGACTGGAAACACCATGTATTTT.

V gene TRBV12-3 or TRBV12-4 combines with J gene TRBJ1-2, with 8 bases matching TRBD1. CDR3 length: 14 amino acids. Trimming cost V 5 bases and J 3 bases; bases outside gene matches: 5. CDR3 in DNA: TGTGCCAGCAGTCTCCAGGGGGCCTACTATGGCTACACCTTC. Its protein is CASSLQGAYYGYTF.

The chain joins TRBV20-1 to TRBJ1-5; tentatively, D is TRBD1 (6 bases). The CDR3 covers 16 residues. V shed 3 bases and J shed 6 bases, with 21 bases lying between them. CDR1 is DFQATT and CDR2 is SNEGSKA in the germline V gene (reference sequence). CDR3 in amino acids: CSARDFRGAKSQPQHF. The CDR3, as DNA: TGCAGTGCTAGGGATTTCAGGGGCGCGAAATCTCAGCCCCAGCATTTT.

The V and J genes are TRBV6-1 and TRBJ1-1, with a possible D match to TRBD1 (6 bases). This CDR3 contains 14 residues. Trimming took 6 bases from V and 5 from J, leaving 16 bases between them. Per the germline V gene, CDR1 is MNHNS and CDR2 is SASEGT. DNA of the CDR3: TGTGCCAGCAGGACGGTGTCAGGGGAGACTGAAGCTTTCTTT. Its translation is CASRTVSGETEAFF.

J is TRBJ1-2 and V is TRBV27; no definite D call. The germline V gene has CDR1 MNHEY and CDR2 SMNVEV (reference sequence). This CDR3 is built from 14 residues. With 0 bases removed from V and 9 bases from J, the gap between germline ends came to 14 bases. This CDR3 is CASSLSRAASRYTF. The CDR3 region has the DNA TGTGCCAGCAGTTTATCGCGGGCGGCCAGCCGCTACACCTTC.

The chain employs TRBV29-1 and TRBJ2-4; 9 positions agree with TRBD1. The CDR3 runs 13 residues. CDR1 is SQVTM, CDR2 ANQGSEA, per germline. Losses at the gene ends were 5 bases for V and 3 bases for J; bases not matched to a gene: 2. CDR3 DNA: TGCAGCGTTTGGACAGGGGTCAAAAACATTCAGTACTTC. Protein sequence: CSVWTGVKNIQYF.

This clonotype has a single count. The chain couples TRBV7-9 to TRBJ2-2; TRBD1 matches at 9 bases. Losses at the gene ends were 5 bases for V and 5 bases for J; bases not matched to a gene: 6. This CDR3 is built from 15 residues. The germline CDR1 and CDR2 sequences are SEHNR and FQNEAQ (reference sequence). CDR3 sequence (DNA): TGTGCCAGCAGCGTTCCCGGGACAGGGACCGGGGAGCTGTTTTTT. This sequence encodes CASSVPGTGTGELFF.

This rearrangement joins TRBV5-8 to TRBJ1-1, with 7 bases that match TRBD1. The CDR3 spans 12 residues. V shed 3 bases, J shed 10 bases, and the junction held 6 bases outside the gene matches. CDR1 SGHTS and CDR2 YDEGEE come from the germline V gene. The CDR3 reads CASSSDRVGAFF. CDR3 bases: TGTGCCAGCAGCTCTGACAGGGTGGGAGCTTTCTTT.

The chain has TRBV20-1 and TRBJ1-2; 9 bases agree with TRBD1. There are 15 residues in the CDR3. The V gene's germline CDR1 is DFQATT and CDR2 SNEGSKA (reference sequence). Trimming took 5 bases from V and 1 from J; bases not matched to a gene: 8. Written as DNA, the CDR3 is TGCAGTGCTCGAAACCGGGACAGGGTTAACTATGGCTACACCTTC. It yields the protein CSARNRDRVNYGYTF.

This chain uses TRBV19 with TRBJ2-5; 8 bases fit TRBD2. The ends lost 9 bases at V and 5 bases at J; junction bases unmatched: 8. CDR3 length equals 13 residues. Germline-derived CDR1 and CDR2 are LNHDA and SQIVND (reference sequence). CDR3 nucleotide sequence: TGTGCCAGCGGGGGGGGGCGCCTGGAGACCCAGTACTTC. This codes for CASGGGRLETQYF.

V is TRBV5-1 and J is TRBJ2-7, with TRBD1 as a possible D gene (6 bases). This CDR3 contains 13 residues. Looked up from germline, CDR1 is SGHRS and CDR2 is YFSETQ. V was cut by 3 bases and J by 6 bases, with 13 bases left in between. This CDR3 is CASSSTGIGEQYF. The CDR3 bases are TGCGCCAGCAGCTCCACAGGGATCGGCGAGCAGTACTTC.

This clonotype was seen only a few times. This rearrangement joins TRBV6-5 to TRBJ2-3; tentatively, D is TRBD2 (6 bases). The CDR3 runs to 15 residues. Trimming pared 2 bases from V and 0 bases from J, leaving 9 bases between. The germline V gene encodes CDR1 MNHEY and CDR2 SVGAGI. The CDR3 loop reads CASSYPGTSTDTQYF. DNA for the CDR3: TGTGCCAGCAGTTACCCCGGGACTAGCACAGATACGCAGTATTTT.

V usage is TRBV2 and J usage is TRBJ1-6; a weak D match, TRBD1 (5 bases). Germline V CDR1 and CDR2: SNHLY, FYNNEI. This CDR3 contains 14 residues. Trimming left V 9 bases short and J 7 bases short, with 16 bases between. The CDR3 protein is CASSVQGGNSPLHF. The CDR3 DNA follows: TGTGCCAGTTCGGTCCAGGGAGGGAATTCACCCCTCCACTTT.

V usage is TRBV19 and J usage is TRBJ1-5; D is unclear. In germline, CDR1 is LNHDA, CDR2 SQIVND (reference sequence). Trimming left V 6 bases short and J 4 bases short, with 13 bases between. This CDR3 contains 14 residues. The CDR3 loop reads CASSLRSSNQPQHF. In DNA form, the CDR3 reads TGTGCCAGTAGCCTCCGATCATCGAATCAGCCCCAGCATTTT.

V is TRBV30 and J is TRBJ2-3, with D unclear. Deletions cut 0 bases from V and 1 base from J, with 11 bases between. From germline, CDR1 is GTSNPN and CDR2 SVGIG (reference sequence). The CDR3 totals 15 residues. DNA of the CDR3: TGTGCCTGGAGTGTACCTACTACAGGCACAGATACGCAGTATTTT. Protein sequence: CAWSVPTTGTDTQYF.

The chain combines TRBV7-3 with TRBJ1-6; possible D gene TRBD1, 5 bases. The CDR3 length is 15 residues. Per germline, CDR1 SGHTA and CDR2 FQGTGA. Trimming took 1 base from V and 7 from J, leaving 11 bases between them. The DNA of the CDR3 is TGTGCCAGCAGCTTAAACCCAGGGATGAATTCACCCCTCCACTTT. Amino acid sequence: CASSLNPGMNSPLHF.